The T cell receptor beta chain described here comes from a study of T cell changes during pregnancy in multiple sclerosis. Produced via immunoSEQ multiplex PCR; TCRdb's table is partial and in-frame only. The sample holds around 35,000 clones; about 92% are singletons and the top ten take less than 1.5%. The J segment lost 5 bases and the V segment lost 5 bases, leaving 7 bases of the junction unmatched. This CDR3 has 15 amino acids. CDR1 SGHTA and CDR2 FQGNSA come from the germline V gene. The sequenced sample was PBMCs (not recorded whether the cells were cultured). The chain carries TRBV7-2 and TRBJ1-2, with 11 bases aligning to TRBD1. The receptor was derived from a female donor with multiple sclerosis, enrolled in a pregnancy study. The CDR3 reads CASSQEGQGVYGYTF. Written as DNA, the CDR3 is TGTGCCAGCAGCCAGGAGGGACAGGGGGTATATGGCTACACCTTC.